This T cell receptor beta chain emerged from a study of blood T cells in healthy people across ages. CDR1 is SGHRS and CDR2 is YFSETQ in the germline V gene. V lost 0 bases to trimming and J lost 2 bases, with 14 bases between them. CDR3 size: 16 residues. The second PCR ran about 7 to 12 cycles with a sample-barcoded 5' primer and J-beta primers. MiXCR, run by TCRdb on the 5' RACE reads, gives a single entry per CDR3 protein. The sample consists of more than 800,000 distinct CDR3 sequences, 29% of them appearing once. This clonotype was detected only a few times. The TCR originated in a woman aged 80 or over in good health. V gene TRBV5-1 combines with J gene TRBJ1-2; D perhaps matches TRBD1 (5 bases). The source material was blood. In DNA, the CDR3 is TGCGCCAGCAGCTTGGAAGGGGTTCGGGCGAACTATGGCTACACCTTC. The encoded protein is CASSLEGVRANYGYTF.